This is a list of T cell receptor beta chains from one sample in a study of T cell changes during pregnancy in multiple sclerosis. Assay: immunoSEQ multiplex PCR; the TCRdb copy retains only in-frame clones and omits some. This table has about 49,000 clones, about 91% appearing once. The specimen was CD4+ T cells from peripheral blood mononuclear cells, collected in the second trimester of pregnancy. The source of these receptors is a female donor in good health, enrolled as a control in a pregnancy study. The CDR3 runs from the conserved cysteine through the conserved F or W. A D gene is named only where the DNA matches it firmly. Clone size, where shown, is once, few, many, or a class for clones that have expanded.

TRBJ1-3,TRBV19,.,TRBD1,TGTGCCAGTAGTCAACAGGGGGCCAAAACCTCTGGAAACACCATATATTTT,CASSQQGAKTSGNTIYF
TRBJ1-1,TRBV5-8,.,.,TGTGCCAGCAGCCTGGGGGGTCAGGGTGCGGGAACTGAAGCTTTCTTT,CASSLGGQGAGTEAFF
TRBJ2-5,TRBV5-1,.,.,TGCGCCAGCAGCTTAGGACAGAATCAAGAGACCCAGTACTTC,CASSLGQNQETQYF
TRBJ1-4,TRBV7-2,.,.,TGTGCCAGCAGCTTAGTTGTAGGGGGGGATAATGAAAAACTGTTTTTT,CASSLVVGGDNEKLFF
TRBJ1-5,TRBV7-3,.,.,TGTGCCAGCAGCTCGATGGGGGGGCCAGGTCAGCCCCAGCATTTT,CASSSMGGPGQPQHF
TRBJ1-1,TRBV5-1,.,.,TGCGCCAGCAGCTTGAGAACCGGGCAGGGAAACACTGAAGCTTTCTTT,CASSLRTGQGNTEAFF
TRBJ2-5,TRBV4-2,.,TRBD2,TGTGCCAGCAGCCAAGATCCTAGCGGGGGGGCAGAGACCCAGTACTTC,CASSQDPSGGAETQYF
TRBJ1-5,TRBV2,.,TRBD1,TGTGCCAGCCGTCAGGGGGCAGGTCAGCCCCAGCATTTT,CASRQGAGQPQHF
TRBJ1-2,TRBV7-3,once,TRBD1,TGTGCCAGCAGCCCAGGGGGCATATATGGCTACACCTTC,CASSPGGIYGYTF
TRBJ2-1,TRBV2,.,.,TGTGCCAGCAGTGCAGAGACAAACTACAATGAGCAGTTCTTC,CASSAETNYNEQFF
TRBJ1-2,TRBV19,.,TRBD1,TGTGCCAGTAGTAGCCGGACAGGGAAGGAGGCCTATGGCTACACCTTC,CASSSRTGKEAYGYTF
TRBJ1-3,TRBV9,.,.,TGTGCCAGCAGCGTAGAACAGCCAGGCCCTGGAAACACCATATATTTT,CASSVEQPGPGNTIYF
TRBJ2-3,TRBV5-6,.,.,TGTGCCAGCAGCCCCTTCAACAGGGCAGATACGCAGTATTTT,CASSPFNRADTQYF
TRBJ1-5,TRBV30,.,.,TGTGCCTGGAGTGTACGGAGGACGGGGGATCAGCCCCAGCATTTT,CAWSVRRTGDQPQHF
TRBJ1-4,TRBV5-1,.,.,TGCGCCAGCAGCTTTGAGGGCCCGAATGAAAAACTGTTTTTT,CASSFEGPNEKLFF
TRBJ1-4,TRBV5-6,.,.,TGTGCCAGCAGCGTGACAGTTGCAACTAATGAAAAACTGTTTTTT,CASSVTVATNEKLFF
TRBJ2-3,TRBV7-2,.,TRBD2,TGTGCCAGCAGCTTGAGAGCGGGGGGGCCAGATACGCAGTATTTT,CASSLRAGGPDTQYF
TRBJ2-3,TRBV5-1,.,TRBD2,TGCGCCAGCAGCCAGGTAGCGGGGAGCACAGATACGCAGTATTTT,CASSQVAGSTDTQYF
TRBJ2-5,TRBV5-4,.,TRBD1,TGTGCCAGCAGCTTGGATATTACCGGGACAGGGAAGACCCAGTACTTC,CASSLDITGTGKTQYF
TRBJ1-3,TRBV7-2,few,.,TGTGCCAGCACCAATGGAAACACCATATATTTT,CASTNGNTIYF
TRBJ2-7,TRBV5-1,.,.,TGCGCCAGCAGTCGGGACACCTCCTACGAGCAGTACTTC,CASSRDTSYEQYF
TRBJ2-1,TRBV7-2,.,TRBD1,TGTGCCAGCAGCTTAGACAGGGGGCTGTACAATGAGCAGTTCTTC,CASSLDRGLYNEQFF
TRBJ2-3,TRBV2,.,TRBD1,TGTGCCAGCAGTGCGGACAGGGACCGAGATACGCAGTATTTT,CASSADRDRDTQYF
TRBJ1-3,TRBV5-5,.,.,TGTGCCAGCTCCCCTGCGGGCTCTGGAAACACCATATATTTT,CASSPAGSGNTIYF
TRBJ2-1,TRBV14,.,.,TGTGCCAGCAGCCAATACGGGGTGGGTACGCAGTTCTTC,CASSQYGVGTQFF
TRBJ1-2,TRBV25-1,.,.,TGTGCCAGCAGTCACGAAATAACAGGGAGAAATGGCTACACCTTC,CASSHEITGRNGYTF
TRBJ2-7,TRBV2,.,.,TGTGCCAGCAGAAGGAGTGACGAGCAGTACTTC,CASRRSDEQYF
TRBJ2-7,TRBV10-2,.,TRBD1,TGCGCCAGCAGTGAGTCGAGCAATACAGGGGCGCAGTACTTC,CASSESSNTGAQYF
TRBJ1-1,TRBV7-3,.,TRBD1,TGTGCCAGCAGCCCAGGGGGCACTGAAGCTTTCTTT,CASSPGGTEAFF
TRBJ1-2,TRBV6-5,.,.,TGTGCCAGCAGTTACGGGAGTAGCTATGGCTACACCTTC,CASSYGSSYGYTF
TRBJ2-5,TRBV9,.,TRBD1,TGTGCCAGCTCCGAGAGCGGACAGGGCTTCCTTTTGGGGGAGACCCAGTACTTC,CASSESGQGFLLGETQYF
TRBJ1-2,TRBV6-5,once,.,TGTGCCAGCAGGTCCAGGGGAGAACATGGCTACACCTTC,CASRSRGEHGYTF
TRBJ1-2,TRBV5-1,.,.,TGCGCCAGCAGCCCTGACAGCTATGGCTACACCTTC,CASSPDSYGYTF
TRBJ1-1,TRBV4-1,.,.,TGCGCCAGCAGCCAGGGACTGCTCAACACTGAAGCTTTCTTT,CASSQGLLNTEAFF
TRBJ1-2,TRBV7-9,once,TRBD1,TGTGCCAGCAGCTCGGGACAGGCGACCTATGGCTACACCTTC,CASSSGQATYGYTF
TRBJ2-3,TRBV11-3,.,.,TGTGCCAGCAGCATCCGGGACAACACAGATACGCAGTATTTT,CASSIRDNTDTQYF
TRBJ1-1,TRBV7-6,.,.,TGTGCCAGCAGCTTAGGACAGGCGAACACTGAAGCTTTCTTT,CASSLGQANTEAFF
TRBJ1-2,TRBV9,.,TRBD1,TGTGCCAGCAGCGCCTCGGCCCGGGACAGCCTTATGAGAGGCTACACCTTC,CASSASARDSLMRGYTF
TRBJ1-2,TRBV18,.,.,TGTGCCAGCTCACCAGAGTCTGGGGCCCAATTGATCAACTATGGCTACACCTTC,CASSPESGAQLINYGYTF
TRBJ2-3,TRBV6-5,once,.,TGTGCCAGCAGTTACGAGTTTAACACAGATACGCAGTATTTT,CASSYEFNTDTQYF
TRBJ2-5,TRBV5-4,.,TRBD1,TGTGCCAGCAGCTCCCCGACAGGGAGAGGGCAAGAGACCCAGTACTTC,CASSSPTGRGQETQYF
TRBJ2-1,TRBV11-3,.,TRBD1,TGTGCCAGCAGCTTAGGGACAGGGGTTTACAATGAGCAGTTCTTC,CASSLGTGVYNEQFF
TRBJ1-6,TRBV7-2,.,.,TGTGCCAGCGGGGGCCCCTCTAGCCCACCCCTCCACTTT,CASGGPSSPPLHF
TRBJ2-2,TRBV21-1,.,.,TGTGCCAGCAGAGAAGCGGGCGCGAACACCGGGGAGCTGTTTTTT,CASREAGANTGELFF
TRBJ1-2,TRBV10-3,.,.,TGTGCCATCAGTGAGTCCCAGGAACACTATGGCTACACCTTC,CAISESQEHYGYTF
TRBJ2-1,TRBV18,once,TRBD2,TGTGCCAGCTCACCCCCCGCGGGGGGGCCGGGTGAGCAGTTCTTC,CASSPPAGGPGEQFF
TRBJ1-1,TRBV6-6,once,.,TGTGCCAGCAGTACCGGAACAGGGTTCACTGAAGCTTTCTTT,CASSTGTGFTEAFF
TRBJ1-5,TRBV5-5,.,.,TGTGCCAGCAGCCATGACAGGAGCAATCAGCCCCAGCATTTT,CASSHDRSNQPQHF
TRBJ2-7,TRBV9,.,TRBD1,TGTGCCAGCAGCGGGGACGACAGGGGCTCCTCCTACGAGCAGTACTTC,CASSGDDRGSSYEQYF
TRBJ2-3,TRBV7-6,.,.,TGTGCCAGCAGCCCGGGAAACAGGGAGACAGATACGCAGTATTTT,CASSPGNRETDTQYF
TRBJ1-1,TRBV5-1,.,TRBD1,TGCGCCAGCAGCTTGGGGACAGGGGGCGCGGAGGTGAACACTGAAGCTTTCTTT,CASSLGTGGAEVNTEAFF
TRBJ1-3,TRBV9,.,.,TGTGCCAGCCACCCCGCGGGCTCTGGAAACACCATATATTTT,CASHPAGSGNTIYF
TRBJ1-1,TRBV4-2,.,TRBD1,TGTGCCAGCAGCCAAGAAGTTCGGACAGGGGCGAACACTGAAGCTTTCTTT,CASSQEVRTGANTEAFF
TRBJ1-2,TRBV6-1,.,TRBD1,TGTGCCAGCAGAACGGGACAGACCGCCTATGGCTACACCTTC,CASRTGQTAYGYTF
TRBJ1-1,TRBV7-9,.,TRBD1,TGTGCCAGCAGCTTAGACCAGGGGGCGGGCACTGAAGCTTTCTTT,CASSLDQGAGTEAFF